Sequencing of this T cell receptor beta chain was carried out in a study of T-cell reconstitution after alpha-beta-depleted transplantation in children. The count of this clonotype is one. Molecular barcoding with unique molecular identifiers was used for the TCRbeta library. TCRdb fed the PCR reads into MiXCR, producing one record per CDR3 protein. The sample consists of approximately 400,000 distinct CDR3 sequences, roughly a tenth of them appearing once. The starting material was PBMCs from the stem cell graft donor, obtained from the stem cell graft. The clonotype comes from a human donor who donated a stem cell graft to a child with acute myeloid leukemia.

This CDR3 is CSASIGDEQYF. As DNA, the CDR3 is TGCAGTGCTAGCATAGGTGACGAGCAGTACTTC. This sequence joins TRBV20-1 and TRBJ2-7; unclear D gene. The germline V gene encodes CDR1 DFQATT and CDR2 SNEGSKA (reference sequence). The CDR3 length is 11 residues. V was clipped by 3 bases and J by 5 bases, with 8 bases between them.